This TCR beta chain was identified during a study of shared T cell receptors in the human thymus. The V end lost 6 bases, the J end lost 2 bases, and 25 bases lay between the germline ends. Germline V gene data show CDR1 as SQVTM and CDR2 as ANQGSEA. The CDR3 totals 17 residues. Sequenced by immunoSEQ multiplex PCR; TCRdb stores in-frame clones only, minus some. The table includes 700,000 to 750,000 clones, over 75% detected once. This same sample was also taken into another study, of human thymus T cells. That report adds: Immunologically healthy infants in Finland undergoing congenital heart defect surgery were the donors. Related research described strongly overlapping thymic repertoires in unrelated people.

Sequencing used thymocytes. The origin of this receptor is a girl in the first two years of life with a congenital heart defect. The rearrangement links TRBV29-1 to TRBJ2-5, with D perhaps matching TRBD1 (5 bases). CDR3 loop: CSVVRAGATVTQETQYF. CDR3 DNA sequence: TGCAGCGTCGTCCGGGCTGGCGCGACAGTCACTCAAGAGACCCAGTACTTC.